This T cell receptor beta chain was profiled in a study of blood T cell repertoires in COVID-19. About the study: Some COVID-19 samples were acute and others convalescent; all came from the United States, Italy and Spain. The analysed material was cDNA or gDNA that came from T cells, B-cell-depleted T cells, or PBMCs.

Original methodology: Using reference gene primer amplification, nucleated cell counts were estimated. Some clones are missing from TCRdb's copy, which holds only in-frame ones; the method was immunoSEQ multiplex PCR. That table furnishes V, J and clone size, whereas the DNA furnished D and trimming. The sample includes around 200,000 clones, 86% seen only once; the top ten take approximately 3.5%. V trimming: 4 bases; J trimming: 4 bases; junction bases outside the gene matches: 6. This CDR3 has 15 residues. Germline CDR1 reads SGHAT; CDR2 reads FQNNGV. This chain connects TRBV11-2 to TRBJ2-5; 10 nucleotides line up with TRBD2. What was sequenced was peripheral blood. The receptor comes from a man between 65 and 85 years old with acute or convalescent COVID-19. CDR3 loop: CASSSLAGRGETQYF. The CDR3 DNA reads TGTGCCAGCAGCTCACTAGCGGGGCGAGGAGAGACCCAGTACTTC.